The following is a T cell receptor (beta chain) sequence with its context. This entry comes from a study of CD8 T cells in Susac syndrome. Germline-derived CDR1 and CDR2 are SGHTA and FQGNSA. This CDR3 region has 14 residues. V shed 6 bases and J 9 bases; nucleotides not matched to a gene: 12. An input of roughly 0.5 to 1 ug of RNA was subjected to reverse transcription using random hexamers. Using its own MiXCR run on the immunoSEQ multiplex PCR reads, TCRdb lists one record per CDR3 protein. The data contain around 80,000 distinct CDR3 sequences, around 94% of them singletons. The chain links TRBV7-2 to TRBJ2-3; 7 bases fit TRBD2. This sequence originates from a human donor in good health. The specimen sequenced was CD8+ T cells from PBMCs. The CDR3: CASSFLADPGTQYF. CDR3 coding DNA: TGTGCCAGCAGTTTCCTAGCGGACCCTGGCACGCAGTATTTT.